The 9 T cell receptor beta chains below all came from one sample that was sequenced in a study of radiation and T cells in renal cell carcinoma. The assay was immunoSEQ multiplex PCR, and TCRdb's table has in-frame clones only and misses some. The table has roughly 14,000 clones, approximately 56% seen once; the top ten hold around 17%. Sample treatment: treatment-naive control, cytoreductive nephrectomy. This specimen consisted of tumor tissue, obtained from a patient whose treatment was nephrectomy without radiotherapy. These receptors originate from a man between 60 and 75 years old with renal cell carcinoma.

V gene TRBV7-9 combines with J gene TRBJ2-5, with D tentatively TRBD2 (6 bases). Gene TRBJ2-7 matches the end of the DNA better, so the J call may be wrong. The CDR3 has 13 residues. Germline V gene data show CDR1 as SEHNR and CDR2 as FQNEAQ (reference sequence). In nucleotides, the CDR3 is TGTGCCAGCAGCTTACCCCCTAGCGACGAGCAGTACTTC. Its protein product is CASSLPPSDEQYF.

The rearrangement joins TRBV7-2 to TRBJ2-1; 8 bases agree with TRBD1. The V segment lost 4 bases and the J segment 4 bases; nucleotides outside the gene matches: 6. CDR1 SGHTA and CDR2 FQGNSA come from the germline V gene. This CDR3 spans 15 amino acids. CDR3 nucleotides: TGTGCCAGCAGCTCCCCCGGGACAGGTTACAATGAGCAGTTCTTC. Translated, it gives CASSSPGTGYNEQFF.

The chain has TRBV15 and TRBJ2-7; D not certain. The V end was cut by 0 bases, the J end by 2 bases, with 11 bases between. CDR3 length: 15 residues. Germline-derived CDR1 and CDR2 are LNHNV and YYDKDF (reference sequence). CDR3 protein: CATSRDTRVAYEQYF. The CDR3, as DNA: TGTGCCACCAGCAGAGATACAAGAGTGGCCTACGAGCAGTACTTC.

This clone was picked up a small number of times. V gene TRBV9 combines with J gene TRBJ1-4, with 9 positions matching TRBD1. Germline CDR1 and CDR2: SGDLS and YYNGEE. J lost 7 bases, V lost 2 bases, and 0 bases had no gene match. The CDR3 runs 13 residues. The CDR3 DNA is TGTGCCAGCAGCGTGACAGGGGGTGAAAAACTGTTTTTT. It specifies CASSVTGGEKLFF.

The chain recombines TRBV27 with TRBJ2-5, with D possibly being TRBD2 (6 bases). CDR3 length equals 14 residues. The V gene lost 5 bases and the J gene lost 2 bases, with 12 bases spanning the gap. Germline CDR1 is MNHEY and CDR2 is SMNVEV (reference sequence). CDR3 region: CASSTRDGQETQYF. The CDR3 DNA reads TGTGCCAGCAGTACGCGGGACGGACAAGAGACCCAGTACTTC.

The chain links TRBV19 to TRBJ2-5; D not resolved. V lost 2 bases and J lost 5, with 3 bases in between. CDR1 and CDR2 from the germline V gene are LNHDA and SQIVND (reference sequence). CDR3 size: 11 residues. CDR3 nucleotide sequence: TGTGCCAGTAGTATAAGGGAGACCCAGTACTTC. Its protein product is CASSIRETQYF.

This clone was counted once. J is TRBJ2-1 and V is TRBV15; 11 positions match TRBD1. The CDR3 runs to 14 residues. CDR1 and CDR2 from the germline V gene are LNHNV and YYDKDF (reference sequence). With 5 bases clipped from V and 4 bases from J, the junction kept 1 base outside the gene matches. CDR3 in amino acids: CATSGQGAYNEQFF. DNA of the CDR3: TGTGCCACCAGCGGACAGGGGGCTTACAATGAGCAGTTCTTC.

V gene TRBV10-2 combines with J gene TRBJ1-1; 8 bases are shared with TRBD1. CDR1 is WSHSY, CDR2 SAAADI, per germline. The CDR3 runs to 12 residues. After removal of 6 bases from V and 4 bases from J, the junction contained 1 base not matched to a gene. CDR3 bases: TGCGCCAGCAGCACAGGGGGCACTGAAGCTTTCTTT. This codes for CASSTGGTEAFF.

The V gene is TRBV7-8, the J gene TRBJ2-5; 7 nucleotides line up with TRBD1. In germline, CDR1 is SGHVS, CDR2 FQNEAQ. The V segment lost 5 bases and the J segment 7 bases; nucleotides outside the gene matches: 10. The CDR3 extends over 14 amino acids. The CDR3 region has the DNA TGTGCCAGCAGCATAAATACAGGGGACGGGACCCAGTACTTC. Amino acid sequence: CASSINTGDGTQYF.